The 20 T cell receptor beta chains listed next were all sequenced from one sample in a study of blood T cell repertoires in COVID-19. Sequencing used immunoSEQ multiplex PCR; TCRdb keeps in-frame clones, though not all of them. The sample yields roughly 100,000 clones, about 85% seen once. The source material was peripheral blood. Every receptor here comes from a man aged 50 or older in a cohort sampled during active COVID-19.

The V gene is TRBV6-1, the J gene TRBJ2-5, with unresolved D. CDR3 size: 15 residues. The germline V gene has CDR1 MNHNS and CDR2 SASEGT. Trimming took 0 bases from V and 6 from J, leaving 14 bases between them. The CDR3 nucleotides are TGTGCCAGCAGTGAAGCATTGTTTCGAGGAAAGACCCAGTACTTC. Its protein product is CASSEALFRGKTQYF.

The chain is built from TRBV3-1 (or the pseudogene TRBV3-2) and TRBJ2-3; a possible D gene is TRBD2 (6 bases). Germline lookup yields CDR1 LGHDT and CDR2 YNNKEL (reference sequence). This CDR3 is 19 amino acids long. Trimming pared 0 bases from V and 0 bases from J, leaving 19 bases between. Written as DNA, the CDR3 is TGTGCCAGCAGCCAAGATAGTGAGTTTATCGGGGGTAGCACAGATACGCAGTATTTT. Translation gives CASSQDSEFIGGSTDTQYF.

The chain combines TRBV4-1 with TRBJ2-5, with TRBD1 matching 9 bases. Germline CDR1 reads MGHRA; CDR2 reads YSYEKL. With V trimmed by 2 bases and J by 5 bases, 6 bases remained unmatched. The CDR3 contains 15 residues. The CDR3 region is CASSQPGQGPETQYF. CDR3 coding DNA: TGCGCCAGCAGCCAACCGGGACAGGGCCCGGAGACCCAGTACTTC.

The chain is built from TRBV7-2 and TRBJ1-1; D uncertain. Germline loops: CDR1 SGHTA, CDR2 FQGNSA. V was shortened by 1 base and J by 0 bases, with 9 bases between the two germline ends. CDR3 length: 15 residues. CDR3 DNA: TGTGCCAGCAGCTTAGTCCAGGCCATGAACACTGAAGCTTTCTTT. The encoded protein is CASSLVQAMNTEAFF.

The chain carries TRBV5-6 and TRBJ2-1; 7 bases match TRBD1. CDR3 length: 16 amino acids. V shed 0 bases and J 6 bases; nucleotides not matched to a gene: 9. Germline CDR1 reads SGHDT; CDR2 reads YYEEEE. The CDR3 loop is CASSLGQGYMGNEQFF. CDR3 bases: TGTGCCAGCAGCTTGGGACAGGGTTACATGGGCAATGAGCAGTTCTTC.

This clone was seen a single time. The chain employs TRBV6-5 and TRBJ1-4, with a tentative D call TRBD1 (6 bases). CDR3 length equals 14 residues. V was pared by 2 bases and J by 7 bases, with 11 bases between. Germline assignment: CDR1 MNHEY and CDR2 SVGAGI. The CDR3 protein is CASSYRQGSEKLFF. The CDR3 region has the DNA TGTGCCAGCAGTTACAGGCAGGGGAGTGAAAAACTGTTTTTT.

The J gene is TRBJ1-1, the V gene TRBV7-9; D is unclear. This CDR3 has 14 residues. The germline CDR1 and CDR2 sequences are SEHNR and FQNEAQ (reference sequence). The V and J ends lost 4 bases and 1 base respectively, with 10 bases between them. The CDR3 bases are TGTGCCAGCAGCTGGAGAACTACGAACACTGAAGCTTTCTTT. This encodes CASSWRTTNTEAFF.

The chain joins TRBV5-1 to TRBJ2-1, with TRBD1 matching 11 bases. CDR3 length: 16 residues. The V segment lost 4 bases and the J segment 8 bases; nucleotides outside the gene matches: 11. From germline, CDR1 is SGHRS and CDR2 YFSETQ. The CDR3 sequence is CASSQYPGQGGYEQFF. DNA for the CDR3: TGCGCCAGCAGCCAATACCCGGGACAGGGGGGCTATGAGCAGTTCTTC.

The gene calls are TRBV6-4 and TRBJ2-3, with D tentatively TRBD1 (6 bases). CDR1 is MRHNA, CDR2 SNTAGT, per germline. The V and J ends lost 3 bases and 5 bases respectively, with 9 bases between them. The length of the CDR3 is 13 residues. The CDR3 nucleotides are TGTGCCAGCAGTGAACAGGGTGGAGATACGCAGTATTTT. It codes for CASSEQGGDTQYF.

This chain connects TRBV7-2 to TRBJ2-7; 7 nucleotides match TRBD1. The germline V gene has CDR1 SGHTA and CDR2 FQGNSA. This CDR3 has 13 residues. V lost 5 bases to trimming and J lost 7 bases; unmatched junction nucleotides: 8. The CDR3 DNA sequence: TGTGCCAGCAGCCCCGACAGGGTCCAAGAGCAGTACTTC. Protein sequence: CASSPDRVQEQYF.

This chain uses TRBV20-1 with TRBJ2-2; TRBD1 is a possible D gene (5 bases). Trimming removed 3 bases from V and 5 bases from J, with 7 bases in between. Germline assignment: CDR1 DFQATT and CDR2 SNEGSKA (reference sequence). This CDR3 comprises 12 residues. The CDR3 sequence: CSASRGTGELFF. DNA of the CDR3: TGCAGTGCTAGTAGGGGTACCGGGGAGCTGTTTTTT.

The chain uses TRBV24-1 and TRBJ1-2; TRBD1 agrees at 9 bases. The CDR3 runs 15 residues. Trimming cost V 3 bases and J 2 bases; bases outside gene matches: 3. CDR1 and CDR2 from the germline V gene are KGHDR and SFDVKD. The CDR3 region has the DNA TGTGCCACCAGTGATGGTGGACAGGGGAACTATGGCTACACCTTC. Amino acid sequence: CATSDGGQGNYGYTF.

The chain carries TRBV10-3 and TRBJ2-1; the D gene is possibly TRBD2 (5 bases). Germline CDR1 is ENHRY and CDR2 is SYGVKD. This CDR3 comprises 12 residues. V was clipped by 6 bases and J by 10 bases, with 13 bases between them. In DNA form, the CDR3 reads TGTGCCATCAGCCCCCGGGATGGGGAGCAGTTCTTC. Translation gives CAISPRDGEQFF.

The chain is built from TRBV5-4 and TRBJ1-6; possibly TRBD1 for D (6 bases). Per the germline V gene, CDR1 is SGHNT and CDR2 is YYREEE (reference sequence). Trimming took off 2 bases at V and 9 bases at J, with 18 bases between the two ends. The CDR3 sequence is 16 residues long. The CDR3 protein is CASSLPSGGAASPLHF. CDR3 nucleotide sequence: TGTGCCAGCAGCTTACCCTCGGGGGGCGCTGCTTCACCCCTCCACTTT.

The chain joins TRBV11-2 to TRBJ2-5; 12 bases are shared with TRBD2. From germline, CDR1 is SGHAT and CDR2 FQNNGV. After removal of 6 bases from V and 2 bases from J, the junction contained 7 bases not matched to a gene. CDR3 size: 16 residues. The CDR3 coding sequence is TGTGCCAGCAGTCCGTCTAGCGGGGGGGTACAAGAGACCCAGTACTTC. Translated, it gives CASSPSSGGVQETQYF.

V is TRBV21-1 and J is TRBJ1-4; TRBD1 is the table's D call and was not checked against the DNA. TRBV21-1 is given as a pseudogene. The CDR3 length is 15 residues. This CDR3 reads CASSKDRDRNEKLFF. CDR3 sequence (DNA): TGTGCCAGCAGCAAAGATCGCGACAGGAATGAAAAACTGTTTTTT.

The V and J genes are TRBV6-2 or TRBV6-3 and TRBJ2-7; weak D call: TRBD1 (6 bases). This CDR3 region has 13 residues. Between the trimmed V and J ends, which lost 2 bases and 13 bases, there was a span of 18 bases. Germline CDR1 is MNHEY and CDR2 is SVGEGT. The CDR3 loop reads CASSYRDTQPPYF. In DNA, the CDR3 is TGTGCCAGCAGTTACCGGGACACCCAACCTCCTTACTTC.

This chain joins TRBV2 and TRBJ1-5; weak D call: TRBD1 (5 bases). The germline CDR1 and CDR2 sequences are SNHLY and FYNNEI. The V gene lost 3 bases and the J gene lost 5 bases, with 20 bases spanning the gap. CDR3 length: 17 residues. CDR3 bases: TGTGCCAGCAGTGAGTTAATGGTGGCAGGGTTCCATCAGCCCCAGCATTTT. It specifies CASSELMVAGFHQPQHF.

V gene TRBV12-3 or TRBV12-4 combines with J gene TRBJ1-5; no firm D call. The CDR3 is 12 amino acids. V was pared by 5 bases and J by 3 bases, with 5 bases between. CDR3 DNA: TGTGCCAGCAGTCTTTTCAATCAGCCCCAGCATTTT. This codes for CASSLFNQPQHF.

This sequence joins TRBV11-2 and TRBJ1-3; the match to TRBD1 covers 7 bases. This CDR3 is built from 14 residues. V trimming: 4 bases; J trimming: 8 bases; junction bases outside the gene matches: 8. The germline CDR1 and CDR2 sequences are SGHAT and FQNNGV. The CDR3: CASSSRTGRDTIYF. The DNA of the CDR3 is TGTGCCAGCAGCTCCCGGACAGGCCGGGACACCATATATTTT.